A selection of T cell receptor beta chains follows, all from one sample in a study of metastatic and nonmetastatic thyroid tumors. Through MiXCR, TCRdb re-clonotyped the PCR reads. The table lists some 16,000 clones, 20% to 25% of them singletons. The material sequenced was tumor tissue. All receptors derive from a male donor with papillary thyroid cancer or a benign thyroid nodule (not recorded which). Some clones in this sample may be carry-over from other donors' samples. CDR3s include the opening cysteine and the closing phenylalanine or tryptophan. Each record gives: V gene, clone size, J gene, D gene, CDR3 protein, CDR3 DNA. D genes are given only for firm matches. Some rows have no size entry. The others give once, few or many, or a class for an expanded clone.

TRBV30	NA	TRBJ2-7	NA	CAWSVRSVTGEQYF	TGTGCCTGGAGTGTACGTAGTGTCACCGGCGAGCAGTACTTC
TRBV7-3	few	TRBJ1-3	NA	CASSEEGGNTIYF	TGTGCCAGCAGTGAGGAGGGTGGAAACACCATATATTTT
TRBV11-2	large	TRBJ2-1	NA	CASRWGPYNEQFF	TGTGCCAGCAGGTGGGGGCCCTACAATGAGCAGTTCTTC
TRBV29-1	many	TRBJ1-2	TRBD1	CSVTRETGGRGYTF	TGCAGCGTGACCAGAGAGACAGGGGGCAGGGGCTACACCTTC
TRBV28	NA	TRBJ1-5	TRBD1	CASSLGTGGLRQPQHF	TGTGCCAGCAGCTTAGGGACAGGGGGCCTACGTCAGCCCCAGCATTTT
TRBV2	many	TRBJ2-1	TRBD2	CASSQTSGGVRYEQFF	TGTGCCAGCAGCCAGACTAGCGGGGGGGTCCGCTATGAGCAGTTCTTC
TRBV12-3/TRBV12-4	NA	TRBJ1-1	NA	CASSVGPEAFF	TGTGCCAGCAGCGTAGGGCCTGAAGCTTTCTTT
TRBV28	many	TRBJ1-4	NA	CASSFAAGMTEKLFF	TGTGCCAGCAGTTTTGCAGCAGGAATGACTGAAAAACTGTTTTTT
TRBV12-3/TRBV12-4	many	TRBJ1-5	TRBD1	CASSFRTGGPSQPQHF	TGTGCCAGCAGTTTTAGGACAGGGGGCCCGAGCCAGCCCCAGCATTTT
TRBV4-1	many	TRBJ1-6	NA	CASSPLGVPFYNSPLHF	TGCGCCAGCAGCCCCTTGGGGGTCCCCTTCTATAATTCACCCCTCCACTTT
TRBV29-1	many	TRBJ1-2	TRBD1	CSVDGTGRNYGYTF	TGCAGCGTTGACGGGACAGGGAGAAACTATGGCTACACCTTC
TRBV6-1	many	TRBJ2-5	NA	CASSGRLKETQYF	TGTGCCAGCAGCGGACGGCTAAAAGAGACCCAGTACTTC
TRBV28	few	TRBJ2-5	NA	CASARRHGNVETQYF	TGTGCCAGCGCGAGAAGACATGGAAATGTGGAGACCCAGTACTTC
TRBV12-3/TRBV12-4	NA	TRBJ1-1	NA	CASSFGGRAEAFF	TGTGCCAGCAGTTTCGGAGGTAGGGCTGAAGCTTTCTTT
TRBV6-6	few	TRBJ1-2	TRBD1	CASSYRTGYGYTF	TGTGCCAGCAGTTACAGGACAGGGTATGGCTACACCTTC
TRBV4-1	many	TRBJ1-4	NA	CASSPRGEINEKLFF	TGCGCCAGCAGCCCGCGAGGGGAGATTAATGAAAAACTGTTTTTT